This T cell receptor (beta chain) was retrieved from a study of cytomegalovirus exposure and HLA in healthy donors. Primers included in the PCR were 60 Vbeta and 13 Jbeta primers. TCRdb's copy holds only in-frame clones and misses some; the assay was immunoSEQ multiplex PCR. The table records 200,000 to 250,000 clones, around 83% of them present only once. Regarding the study as a whole: Specificity of a few CMV-associated chains for CMV antigens was verified in vitro. As a later analysis showed, a missense DCLRE1C variant was linked to trimming of TCR beta V- and J-genes.

About this clone: The antigen is undetermined.

The source is a woman in her thirties or forties in good health and CMV-seronegative. The source material was PBMCs.

The DNA of the CDR3 is TGCGCCAGCAGCTTGTGGGGCGGCACAGATACGCAGTATTTT. Its translation: CASSLWGGTDTQYF. This chain connects TRBV5-1 to TRBJ2-3, with a weak D call TRBD1 (5 bases). The CDR3 length is 14 residues. Looked up from germline, CDR1 is SGHRS and CDR2 is YFSETQ. The V and J ends lost 1 base and 1 base respectively, with 7 bases between them.